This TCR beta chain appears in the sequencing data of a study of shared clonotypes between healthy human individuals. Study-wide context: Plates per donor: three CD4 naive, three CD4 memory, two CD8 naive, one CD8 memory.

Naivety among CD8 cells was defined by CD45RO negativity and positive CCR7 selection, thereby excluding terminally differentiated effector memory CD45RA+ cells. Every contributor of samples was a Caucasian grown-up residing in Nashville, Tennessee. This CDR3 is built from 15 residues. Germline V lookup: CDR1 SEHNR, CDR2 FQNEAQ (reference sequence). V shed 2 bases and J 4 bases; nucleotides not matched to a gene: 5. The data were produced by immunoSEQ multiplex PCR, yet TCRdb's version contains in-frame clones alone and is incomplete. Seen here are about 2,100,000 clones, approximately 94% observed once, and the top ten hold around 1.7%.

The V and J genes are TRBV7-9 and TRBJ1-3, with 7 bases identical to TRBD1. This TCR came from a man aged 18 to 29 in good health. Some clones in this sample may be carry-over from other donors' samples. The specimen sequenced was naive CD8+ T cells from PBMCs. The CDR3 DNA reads TGTGCCAGCAGCTTATTACAGGGGACAGGAAACACCATATATTTT. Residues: CASSLLQGTGNTIYF. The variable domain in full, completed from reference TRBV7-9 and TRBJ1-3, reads DTGVSQNPRHKITKRGQNVTFRCDPISEHNRLYWYRQTLGQGPEFLTYFQNEAQLEKSRLLSDRFSAERPKGSFSTLEIQRTEQGDSAMYLCASSLLQGTGNTIYFGEGSWLTVV.